The 4 T cell receptor beta chains reported below all come from one sample, sequenced in a study of shared clonotypes between healthy human individuals. Generated by immunoSEQ multiplex PCR, the TCRdb table keeps only in-frame clones and is missing some. The sample gives about 710,000 clones, approximately 77% of which show up once; under 2% is in the top ten. The sequenced sample was memory CD4+ T cells sorted from blood. The subset here: CD45RA-negative fraction. Receptor source: a woman in her 30s in good health.

The V call is TRBV14, the J call TRBJ2-5; D ambiguous. CDR1 and CDR2 from the germline V gene are SGHDN and FVKESK. The germline V and J ends were trimmed by 2 bases and 6 bases, with 13 bases remaining between them. The CDR3 is 14 residues long. The CDR3 is CASSQSAGPKTQYF. The CDR3 DNA is TGTGCCAGCAGCCAATCCGCCGGTCCGAAGACCCAGTACTTC.

The rearrangement joins TRBV28 to TRBJ2-2; D might be TRBD1 (5 bases). The V end lost 5 bases, the J end lost 6 bases, and 13 bases lay between the germline ends. There are 14 residues in the CDR3. Germline CDR1 MDHEN, CDR2 SYDVKM. In DNA form, the CDR3 reads TGTGCCAGCAGTAAACCCCAGGGTGCCGGGGAGCTGTTTTTT. Residues: CASSKPQGAGELFF.

About this clone itself: This likely stems from a read error, as it lies one base from a far larger clone. V usage is TRBV7-9 and J usage is TRBJ2-1, with unresolved D. This CDR3 comprises 10 residues. V lost 1 base, J lost 8 bases, and 0 bases lay in between. Germline CDR1 is SEHNR and CDR2 is FQNEAQ (reference sequence). The CDR3 DNA follows: TGTGCCAGCAGCTTAGATGAGCAGTTCTTC. Translating gives CASSLDEQFF.

This chain connects TRBV28 to TRBJ1-1, with a weak D call TRBD1 (5 bases). CDR3 length equals 14 residues. CDR1 MDHEN and CDR2 SYDVKM come from the germline V gene. V lost 6 bases and J 4 bases, leaving 15 bases between the germline ends. The DNA of the CDR3 is TGTGCCAGCAGATCTCCCCAGGGTGCCACTGAAGCTTTCTTT. This codes for CASRSPQGATEAFF.